Listed here are 14 T cell receptor beta chains from one sample, sequenced in a study of CD8 T cell repertoires and HIV-1 epitope variants. These receptors have no known antigen. The assay was immunoSEQ multiplex PCR, and TCRdb's table has in-frame clones only and misses some. Here the sample spans about 5,600 clones, roughly 64% being singletons. The sequencing input was cultured CD8+ T cells derived from PBMCs. The receptors here all came from a male donor with HIV.

In its sample, this clone was seen a few times. The chain uses TRBV28 and TRBJ1-2, with D unresolved. Trimming shortened V by 1 base and J by 3 bases, and 9 bases separated the two germline ends. CDR3 size: 14 residues. Germline CDR1 and CDR2: MDHEN and SYDVKM. CDR3 region: CASSLLEGDYGYTF. CDR3 sequence (DNA): TGTGCCAGCAGTTTATTGGAGGGAGACTATGGCTACACCTTC.

The rearrangement links TRBV5-6 to TRBJ2-3; 7 bases match TRBD2. The germline gives CDR1 SGHDT, CDR2 YYEEEE. The CDR3 sequence is 19 residues long. With 0 bases clipped from V and 0 bases from J, the junction kept 13 bases outside the gene matches. The CDR3 DNA sequence: TGTGCCAGCAGCTTGGCCGCGGGGGAGGCGGCTTATAGCACAGATACGCAGTATTTT. Protein: CASSLAAGEAAYSTDTQYF.

The gene calls are TRBV29-1 and TRBJ2-2; D uncertain. The CDR3 is made up of 12 amino acids. Trimming left V 0 bases short and J 6 bases short, with 5 bases between. Per the germline V gene, CDR1 is SQVTM and CDR2 is ANQGSEA. The CDR3 nucleotides are TGCAGCGTTGAAGATCCGGCCGGGGAGCTGTTTTTT. Protein product: CSVEDPAGELFF.

This clone turned up a few times. The rearrangement links TRBV19 to TRBJ2-1, with TRBD1 matching over 8 bases. This CDR3 is 13 amino acids long. The germline V gene has CDR1 LNHDA and CDR2 SQIVND (reference sequence). Losses at the gene ends were 3 bases for V and 9 bases for J; bases not matched to a gene: 4. The CDR3 sequence is CASSISGGVEQFF. CDR3 nucleotide sequence: TGTGCCAGTAGTATCTCAGGGGGCGTTGAGCAGTTCTTC.

The chain is built from TRBV4-1 and TRBJ2-5; the D gene is possibly TRBD2 (6 bases). Germline-derived CDR1 and CDR2 are MGHRA and YSYEKL. CDR3 length: 17 residues. Between the trimmed V and J ends, which lost 2 bases and 3 bases, there was a span of 19 bases. The DNA of the CDR3 is TGCGCCAGCAGCCAAACTCCCCGGAGGGGCGTTAAAGAGACCCAGTACTTC. Translation gives CASSQTPRRGVKETQYF.

The chain recombines TRBV27 with TRBJ2-7; D is undetermined. Trimming stripped 5 bases from V and 0 bases from J, with 14 bases between. CDR3 length: 15 residues. Germline CDR1 is MNHEY and CDR2 is SMNVEV (reference sequence). The CDR3 nucleotides are TGTGCCAGCAGTGGCATCGCGACCAGCTCCTACGAGCAGTACTTC. This encodes CASSGIATSSYEQYF.

This clone has only a few counts. This chain links TRBV7-9 with TRBJ2-5; D may be TRBD1 (5 bases). Germline V gene data show CDR1 as SEHNR and CDR2 as FQNEAQ (reference sequence). The CDR3 runs 14 residues. V was trimmed by 4 bases and J by 4 bases, leaving 13 bases between them. The CDR3, as DNA: TGTGCCAGCAGCTCGACCCAGGGTTTAGAGACCCAGTACTTC. Translating gives CASSSTQGLETQYF.

This chain connects TRBV7-3 to TRBJ2-3, with D tentatively TRBD2 (6 bases). The CDR3 extends over 17 amino acids. Germline V CDR1 and CDR2: SGHTA, FQGTGA. Trimming pared 5 bases from V and 2 bases from J, leaving 20 bases between. CDR3 in amino acids: CASSPRISRDPTDTQYF. CDR3 in DNA: TGTGCCAGCAGCCCCCGGATCTCGCGGGACCCCACAGATACGCAGTATTTT.

The chain has TRBV4-1 and TRBJ2-1; D gene unclear. V dropped 0 bases and J dropped 6 bases, with 3 bases sitting between them. Germline-derived CDR1 and CDR2 are MGHRA and YSYEKL. This CDR3 has 12 amino acids. Written as DNA, the CDR3 is TGCGCCAGCAGCCAAGATGGCAATGAGCAGTTCTTC. Its protein is CASSQDGNEQFF.

V and J are TRBV6-5 and TRBJ1-5, with D maybe TRBD1 (6 bases). CDR1 is MNHEY and CDR2 is SVGAGI in the germline V gene. Trimming cost V 6 bases and J 3 bases, with 9 bases left between them. CDR3 length: 13 residues. This chain's CDR3 is CASSKGVNQPQHF. The CDR3 nucleotides read TGTGCCAGCAGCAAGGGGGTCAATCAGCCCCAGCATTTT.

This rearrangement joins TRBV11-2 to TRBJ1-1; D is unclear. CDR1 and CDR2 (germline): SGHAT, FQNNGV. Deletions cut 5 bases from V and 6 bases from J, with 13 bases between. This CDR3 spans 13 amino acids. This chain's CDR3 is CASSQLDPAEAFF. CDR3 bases: TGTGCCAGCAGCCAACTCGACCCAGCTGAAGCTTTCTTT.

The chain recombines TRBV19 with TRBJ1-4; 11 nucleotides line up with TRBD1. Germline V gives CDR1 LNHDA, CDR2 SQIVND (reference sequence). The CDR3 extends over 15 amino acids. V gave up 4 bases and J gave up 3 bases; unmatched junction bases: 1. CDR3 protein: CASSTGQGANEKLFF. DNA for the CDR3: TGTGCCAGTAGTACGGGACAGGGGGCTAATGAAAAACTGTTTTTT.

The J gene is TRBJ2-7, the V gene TRBV21-1. TRBV21-1 counts as a pseudogene. The CDR3 length is 13 residues. Here the CDR3 reads CASSIAPWYEQYF. The CDR3 DNA follows: TGTGCCAGCAGCATAGCACCTTGGTACGAGCAGTACTTC.

The gene calls are TRBV11-2 and TRBJ2-7; D might be TRBD2 (5 bases). V shed 8 bases and J shed 7 bases, with 15 bases lying between them. The germline V gene encodes CDR1 SGHAT and CDR2 FQNNGV. There are 12 residues in the CDR3. CDR3 protein: CASGERGREQYF. DNA for the CDR3: TGTGCCAGCGGGGAACGGGGTCGAGAGCAGTACTTC.